This T cell receptor (beta chain) was found in a study of molecular identifiers for immune sequencing clone quantification. Study outcomes and limitations: Jurkat TCR RNA spiked in from one cell (amid approximately 1 million naive cells) was reportedly detectable.

This clonotype was picked up a small number of times. The antigen is not known. The bulk TCR libraries were made with methods described before and with listed TCR primers. TCRdb independently ran MiXCR on the PCR reads; one entry per CDR3 protein. The sample contains approximately 590,000 distinct CDR3 sequences, about 25% of which appear only once. Sequenced sample: naive CD8+ T cells from blood, with Jurkat cell RNA spiked in. Subset in this sample: FACS-sorted CD8+CD4-CCR7+CD45RA+ naive T cells. This clonotype originated in a human donor in good health. Some libraries in this study had Jurkat cell RNA spiked in.

CDR3 nucleotides: TGCAGTGCTAGAGATCTTACAGGGACCTTAACCTACGAGCAGTACTTC. It is translated as CSARDLTGTLTYEQYF. The rearrangement uses TRBV20-1 and TRBJ2-7; D perhaps matches TRBD1 (6 bases). Germline CDR1 DFQATT, CDR2 SNEGSKA (reference sequence). The V end was cut by 0 bases, the J end by 2 bases, with 17 bases between. The CDR3 has 16 amino acids.